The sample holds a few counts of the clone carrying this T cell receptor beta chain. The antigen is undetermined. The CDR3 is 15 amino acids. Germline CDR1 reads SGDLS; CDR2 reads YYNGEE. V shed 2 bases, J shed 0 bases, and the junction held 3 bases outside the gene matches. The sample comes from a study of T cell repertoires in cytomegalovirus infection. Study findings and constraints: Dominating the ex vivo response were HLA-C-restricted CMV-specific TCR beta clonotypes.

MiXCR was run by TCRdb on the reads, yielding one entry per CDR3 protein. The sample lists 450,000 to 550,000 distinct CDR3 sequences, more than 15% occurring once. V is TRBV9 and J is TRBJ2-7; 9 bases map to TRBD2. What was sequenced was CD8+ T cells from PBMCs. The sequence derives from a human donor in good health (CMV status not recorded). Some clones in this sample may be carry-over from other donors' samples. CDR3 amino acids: CASSVGTSSSYEQYF. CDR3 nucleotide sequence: TGTGCCAGCAGCGTGGGGACTAGCAGCTCCTACGAGCAGTACTTC.